This TCR beta chain emerged from a study of vaccination and CD4 T cells after COVID-19. Study-wide background: Convalescent donors were composed of six males and four females, of whom two were Hispanic. A median of approximately 75 days (range 14 to 241) separated dose two from the taking of post-vaccine samples. Drawing of post-COVID samples took place a median roughly 100 days after diagnosis (range 35 to 161).

Treatment indicated: approximately nine-day PBMC culture with coronavirus spike peptide pools or control peptides (ViraFEST assay). TCR sequencing followed the expansion of antigen-specific T cells with peptide pools in ViraFEST. The table lists this clonotype with a few counts. Its specificity is not known. In germline, CDR1 is SEHNR, CDR2 FQNEAQ (reference sequence). V shed 3 bases and J shed 5 bases, with 3 bases lying between them. This CDR3 is 11 amino acids long. Oncomine TCR Beta short-read sequencing was applied to DNA from cultured CD4+ T cells. TCRdb called the PCR reads again in MiXCR, with one record for every CDR3 protein. This sample carries fewer than 15,000 distinct CDR3 sequences, over 40% of them seen once, and the ten largest clones take more than 20%.

The sequence was obtained from a human donor with COVID-19. Material: cultured CD4+ T cells from blood, obtained after SARS-CoV-2 vaccination. The genes are TRBV7-9 and TRBJ2-3; no clear D. The CDR3 DNA reads as TGTGCCAGCAGCTTCATAGATACGCAGTATTTT. This sequence encodes CASSFIDTQYF.